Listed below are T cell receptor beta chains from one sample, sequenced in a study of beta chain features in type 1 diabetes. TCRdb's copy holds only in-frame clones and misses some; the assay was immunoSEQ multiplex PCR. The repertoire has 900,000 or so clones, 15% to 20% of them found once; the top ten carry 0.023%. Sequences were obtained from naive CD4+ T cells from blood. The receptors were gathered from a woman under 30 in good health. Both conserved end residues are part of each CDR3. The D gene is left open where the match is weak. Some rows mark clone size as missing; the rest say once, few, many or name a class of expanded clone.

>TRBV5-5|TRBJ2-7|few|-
TGTGCCAGCAGCCGCGGGGGCTACGAGCGGCAGTACTTC
CASSRGGYERQYF
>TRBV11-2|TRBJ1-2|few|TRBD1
TGTGCCAGCAGCTTAACAGGGGATGGCTACACCTTC
CASSLTGDGYTF
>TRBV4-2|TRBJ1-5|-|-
TGTGCCAGCAGCCAAGTCGCCAAAAGCAATCAGCCCCAGCATTTT
CASSQVAKSNQPQHF
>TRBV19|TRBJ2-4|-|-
TGTGCCAGTGCCATAACAATAGCCAAAAACATTCAGTACTTC
CASAITIAKNIQYF
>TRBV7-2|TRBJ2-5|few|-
TGTGCCAGCAGCTTAGAGGGTACTCTAGGAACCCAGTACTTC
CASSLEGTLGTQYF
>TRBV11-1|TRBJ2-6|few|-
TGTGCCAGCAGCTTCGCTGGGGCCAACGTCCTGACTTTC
CASSFAGANVLTF
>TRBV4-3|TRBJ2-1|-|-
TGCGCCAGCAGCCAAGAAGGCAGGAGCTCCTACAATGAGCAGTTCTTC
CASSQEGRSSYNEQFF
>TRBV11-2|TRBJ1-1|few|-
TGTGCCAGCAGCTTCACCAGGGTGAACACTGAAGCTTTCTTT
CASSFTRVNTEAFF
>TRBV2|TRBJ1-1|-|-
TGTGCCAGCAGTGGACACTGGAACACTGAAGCTTTCTTT
CASSGHWNTEAFF
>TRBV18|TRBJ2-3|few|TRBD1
TGTGCCAGCTCACGACGACCGGGGACAGTCATCACAGATACGCAGTATTTT
CASSRRPGTVITDTQYF
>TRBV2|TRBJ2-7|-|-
TGTGCCAGCACCTCGCGGCAGTGGGGTTCTTTCTTCTCCTACGAGCAGTACTTC
CASTSRQWGSFFSYEQYF
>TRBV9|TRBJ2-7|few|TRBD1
TGTGCCAGCAGCGTAGGGGGACAGGTAACCTACGAGCAGTACTTC
CASSVGGQVTYEQYF
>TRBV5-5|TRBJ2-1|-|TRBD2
TGTGCCAGCAGCTTCGAGGGACTAGCGGACAATGAGCAGTTCTTC
CASSFEGLADNEQFF
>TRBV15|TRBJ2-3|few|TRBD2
TGTGCCACCAGCAGACGCGGCGGGAGGAGCGCAGATACGCAGTATTTT
CATSRRGGRSADTQYF
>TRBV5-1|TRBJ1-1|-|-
TGCGCCAGCAGCTTGGAGGCGGACACTGAAGCTTTCTTT
CASSLEADTEAFF
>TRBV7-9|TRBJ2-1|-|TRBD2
TGTGCCAGCAGCTTGTTAGCGGGAGGGTTAAATGAGCAGTTCTTC
CASSLLAGGLNEQFF
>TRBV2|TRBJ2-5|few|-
TGTGCCAGCAGTGAACTGCAAGAGACCCAGTACTTC
CASSELQETQYF
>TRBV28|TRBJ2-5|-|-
TGTGCCAGCACGTCTGGGAATCAAGAGACCCAGTACTTC
CASTSGNQETQYF
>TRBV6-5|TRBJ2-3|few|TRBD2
TGTGCCAGCAGTGGGGGGGTGGAATTCACAGATACGCAGTATTTT
CASSGGVEFTDTQYF
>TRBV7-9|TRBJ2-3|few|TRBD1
TGTGCCAGCAGAACGCCCGGGACAGGGGAGGCAGATACGCAGTATTTT
CASRTPGTGEADTQYF
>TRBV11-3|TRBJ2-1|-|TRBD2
TGTGCCAGCAGCTTAGGCTTAGCGGGATACAATGAGCAGTTCTTC
CASSLGLAGYNEQFF
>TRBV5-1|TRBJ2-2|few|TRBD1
TGCGCCAGCAGACCGGGACAGGCCAACACCGGGGAGCTGTTTTTT
CASRPGQANTGELFF
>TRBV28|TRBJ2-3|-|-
TGTGCCAGCAGTCCCTACGCGCGTGCAGATACGCAGTATTTT
CASSPYARADTQYF
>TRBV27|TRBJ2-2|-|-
TGTGCCAGCAGTACGACAGCGTACACCGGGGAGCTGTTTTTT
CASSTTAYTGELFF
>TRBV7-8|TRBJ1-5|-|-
TGTGCCAGCAGCTTATCCAGGGTGGTAAGCAATCAGCCCCAGCATTTT
CASSLSRVVSNQPQHF
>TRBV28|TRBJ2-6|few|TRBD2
TGTGCCAGCAGCCTGCGGGGGAAGGGGGCCAACGTCCTGACTTTC
CASSLRGKGANVLTF
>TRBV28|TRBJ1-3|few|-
TGTGCCAGCAGTTTATCGGGGAGCGCTGGAAACACCATATATTTT
CASSLSGSAGNTIYF
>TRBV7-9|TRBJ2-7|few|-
TGTGCCAGCAGCTTACGGGACACAAGCTCCTACGAGCAGTACTTC
CASSLRDTSSYEQYF
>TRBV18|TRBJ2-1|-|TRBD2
TGTGCCAGCTCACCTACTAGCGGGGAGTATCATGAGCAGTTCTTC
CASSPTSGEYHEQFF
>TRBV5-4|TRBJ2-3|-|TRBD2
TGTGCCAGCAGCTTGGATTTGGCGGGAGCACCAGATACGCAGTATTTT
CASSLDLAGAPDTQYF
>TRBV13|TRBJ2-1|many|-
TGTGCCAGCAGCTTACGGTCTGGAAATGAGCAGTTCTTC
CASSLRSGNEQFF
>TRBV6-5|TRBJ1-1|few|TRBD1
TGTGCCAGCAGTCGGGGGGACAGGGGGAACACTGAAGCTTTCTTT
CASSRGDRGNTEAFF
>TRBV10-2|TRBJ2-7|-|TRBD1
TGCGCCAGCAGTGATCACCACAGGGGGACAAACGAGCAGTACTTC
CASSDHHRGTNEQYF
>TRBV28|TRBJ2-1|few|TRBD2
TGTGCCAGCAGTCCCGCTAGCGGGGCTCTTAGCTCCTACAATGAGCAGTTCTTC
CASSPASGALSSYNEQFF
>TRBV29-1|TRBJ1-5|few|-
TGCAGCGTTGCTGAGTATAGCAATCAGCCCCAGCATTTT
CSVAEYSNQPQHF
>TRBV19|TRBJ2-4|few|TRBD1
TGTGCCAGTAGTATAGGCCGAGGGACAGGAGGTTCGAGGAACATTCAGTACTTC
CASSIGRGTGGSRNIQYF
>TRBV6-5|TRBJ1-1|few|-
TGTGCCAGCAGTTCCCGGCCCCTGAACACTGAAGCTTTCTTT
CASSSRPLNTEAFF
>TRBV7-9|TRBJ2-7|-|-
TGTGCCAGCAGCCCGATCCCAACAGGGTCCTACGAGCAGTACTTC
CASSPIPTGSYEQYF
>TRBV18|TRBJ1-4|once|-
TGTGCCAGCTCATCGGCCCGGTTCAGGGAGGAAACTAATGAAAAACTGTTTTTT
CASSSARFREETNEKLFF
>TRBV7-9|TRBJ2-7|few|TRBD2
TGTGCCAGCAGCTTAGCAGCGACTAGCGGGACGGTCGAGCAGTACTTC
CASSLAATSGTVEQYF
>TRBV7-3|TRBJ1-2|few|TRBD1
TGTGCCAGCAGCCGCAGGACAGGCGAGATTCCTCACCATCCTAGAAATAACTATGGCTACACCTTC
CASSRRTGEIPHHPRNNYGYTF
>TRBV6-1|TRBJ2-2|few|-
TGTGCCATCACAGGGACCGGGGAGCTGTTTTTT
CAITGTGELFF
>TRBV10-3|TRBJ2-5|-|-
TGTGCCATCAAACCCGATTTCCCTGAGACCCAGTACTTC
CAIKPDFPETQYF
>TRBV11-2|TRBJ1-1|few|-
TGTGCCAGCAGCTTAGGCGCGTACAACAACATGAACACTGAAGCTTTCTTT
CASSLGAYNNMNTEAFF
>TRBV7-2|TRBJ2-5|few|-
TGTGCCAGCAGCCAATGGGAGACCCAGTACTTC
CASSQWETQYF
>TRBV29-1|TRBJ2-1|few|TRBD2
TGCAGCGTTGAGATGGGTGGGACTAGCGGGATTTCTGAGCAGTTCTTC
CSVEMGGTSGISEQFF
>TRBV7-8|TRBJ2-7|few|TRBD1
TGTGCCAGCCTTGGACAGGGGAGCTACGAGCAGTACTTC
CASLGQGSYEQYF
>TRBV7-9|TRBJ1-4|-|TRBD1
TGTGCCAGCAGCCCCACCGGGACAGAAAATGAAAAACTGTTTTTT
CASSPTGTENEKLFF
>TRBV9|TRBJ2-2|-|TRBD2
TGTGCCAGCAGCGTAGGGTTAGCGGGAGTGAACGGGGAGCTGTTTTTT
CASSVGLAGVNGELFF
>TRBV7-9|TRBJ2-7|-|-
TGTGCCAGCAGCTTGCAGGGCCCCGAGCAGTACTTC
CASSLQGPEQYF
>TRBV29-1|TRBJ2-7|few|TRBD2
TGCAGCGTTGTTCGGACTAGCGGGAACGAGCAGTACTTC
CSVVRTSGNEQYF
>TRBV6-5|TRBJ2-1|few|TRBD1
TGTGCCAGCAGGGGACAGGGGGCCTACAATGAGCAGTTCTTC
CASRGQGAYNEQFF